Listed here is a single T cell receptor beta chain. The V gene's germline CDR1 is MDHEN and CDR2 SYDVKM. The CDR3 runs to 14 residues. Trimming stripped 5 bases from V and 2 bases from J, with 12 bases between. From the RT-PCR reads, TCRdb called clonotypes with MiXCR, one entry per CDR3 protein. The sample yields hundreds of thousands of distinct CDR3 sequences, 14% seen once. This clonotype was obtained from a female donor in good health, serving as a healthy control. This chain connects TRBV28 to TRBJ2-5; D tentatively reads TRBD1 or TRBD2 (7 bases each). The specimen sequenced was memory CD4+ T cells from blood. For the CDR3, the DNA is TGTGCCAGCAGTGGGGGGGGACAGCAAGAGACCCAGTACTTC. Translation: CASSGGGQQETQYF.